This is a list of T cell receptor beta chains from one sample in a study of blood T cell repertoires in COVID-19. Using immunoSEQ multiplex PCR, the repertoire was profiled, and TCRdb retains in-frame clones only, with some absent. The table records a few hundred thousand clones, 90% to 95% of them present only once. Sequenced input: PBMCs or T cells enriched from blood (not recorded which). These receptors originate from a woman aged 40 to 50 who had been exposed to COVID-19. CDR3s include the opening cysteine and the closing phenylalanine or tryptophan. A D gene is named only where the DNA matches it firmly. Clone sizes are given selectively: once, few, many, or a class where the clone is expanded.

d_call	v_call	j_call	clone_size	cdr3_length	cdr3_aa	cdr3_nt
TRBD1	TRBV29-1	TRBJ1-1	NA	14	CSVAQGQLNTEAFF	TGCAGCGTTGCCCAGGGACAGCTGAACACTGAAGCTTTCTTT
TRBD2	TRBV3-1/TRBV3-2	TRBJ2-5	NA	18	CASSQISGTSGYVETQYF	TGTGCCAGCAGCCAAATATCGGGGACTAGCGGTTACGTGGAGACCCAGTACTTC
TRBD2	TRBV3-1/TRBV3-2	TRBJ2-3	NA	15	CASSSLAGPTDTQYF	TGTGCCAGCAGCTCGCTAGCGGGGCCTACAGATACGCAGTATTTT
TRBD1	TRBV29-1	TRBJ2-7	NA	12	CSVGTASYEQYF	TGCAGCGTAGGGACAGCCTCCTACGAGCAGTACTTC
TRBD2	TRBV27	TRBJ2-2	NA	15	CASSLRGGRAGELFF	TGTGCCAGCAGTTTGCGGGGGGGCCGGGCCGGGGAGCTGTTTTTT
TRBD2	TRBV5-1	TRBJ2-1	NA	17	CASSSGTSGTSYNEQFF	TGCGCCAGCAGCTCCGGGACTAGCGGGACGTCCTACAATGAGCAGTTCTTC
NA	TRBV19	TRBJ2-2	NA	13	CASSGSGTGELFF	TGTGCCAGTAGCGGGAGTGGGACCGGGGAGCTGTTTTTT
NA	TRBV18	TRBJ1-1	NA	15	CASSPRSGMNTEAFF	TGTGCCAGCTCACCACGGTCAGGAATGAACACTGAAGCTTTCTTT
NA	TRBV14	TRBJ2-7	NA	13	CASSQDWQGEQYF	TGTGCCAGCAGCCAAGATTGGCAGGGCGAGCAGTACTTC
TRBD1	TRBV10-3	TRBJ2-7	NA	14	CAISRDRHSYEQYF	TGTGCCATCAGTCGGGACAGGCACTCCTACGAGCAGTACTTC
TRBD1	TRBV9	TRBJ2-2	NA	16	CASSAKGGRDTGELFF	TGTGCCAGCAGCGCAAAAGGGGGCCGGGACACCGGGGAGCTGTTTTTT
NA	TRBV29-1	TRBJ1-4	NA	13	CSVRDGGAEKLFF	TGCAGCGTGAGGGACGGAGGGGCCGAAAAACTGTTTTTT
NA	TRBV9	TRBJ1-2	NA	15	CASSGGQFGHYGYTF	TGTGCCAGCAGCGGCGGGCAGTTCGGACACTATGGCTACACCTTC
TRBD2	TRBV29-1	TRBJ2-1	NA	15	CSVRPGLANVNEQFF	TGCAGCGTCCGCCCGGGACTAGCGAATGTGAATGAGCAGTTCTTC
TRBD1	TRBV7-9	TRBJ1-1	NA	14	CASSILPGGTEAFF	TGTGCCAGCAGCATCTTGCCAGGGGGCACTGAAGCTTTCTTT
NA	TRBV10-3	TRBJ1-3	NA	14	CAINPQGQGNTIYF	TGTGCCATCAATCCGCAGGGGCAGGGAAACACCATATATTTT
NA	TRBV13	TRBJ2-3	NA	12	CATGEGTDTQYF	TGTGCCACGGGAGAGGGCACAGATACGCAGTATTTT
NA	TRBV5-8	TRBJ1-6	NA	15	CASSYGDTGNSPLHF	TGTGCCAGCAGCTATGGGGACACCGGAAATTCACCCCTCCACTTT
NA	TRBV4-1	TRBJ2-5	NA	17	CASSQDYPGQIQETQYF	TGCGCCAGCAGCCAAGATTACCCCGGACAGATACAAGAGACCCAGTACTTC
NA	TRBV5-1	TRBJ2-2	NA	16	CASSLAGERVAGELFF	TGCGCCAGCAGCTTGGCGGGGGAGAGAGTGGCCGGGGAGCTGTTTTTT
TRBD1	TRBV30	TRBJ1-2	NA	15	CAWLRGQGASRGYTF	TGTGCCTGGCTTAGGGGACAGGGGGCCAGTCGAGGCTACACCTTC
TRBD2	TRBV10-1	TRBJ2-7	NA	18	CASSPAGLAGPSSYEQYF	TGCGCCAGCAGCCCGGCGGGACTAGCGGGCCCGAGCTCCTACGAGCAGTACTTC
NA	TRBV7-9	TRBJ1-2	NA	15	CASSSQQVANYGYTF	TGTGCCAGCAGCTCGCAACAGGTCGCTAACTATGGCTACACCTTC
TRBD2	TRBV7-2	TRBJ2-3	NA	18	CASSFRLAGLGNTDTQYF	TGTGCCAGCAGCTTTCGACTAGCGGGACTGGGGAACACAGATACGCAGTATTTT
TRBD1	TRBV15	TRBJ1-6	NA	14	CATSRGQGGSPLHF	TGTGCCACCAGCAGAGGACAGGGTGGGTCACCCCTCCACTTT
NA	TRBV7-8	TRBJ1-3	few	14	CASSLGSAGNTIYF	TGTGCCAGCAGCTTAGGGTCAGCTGGAAACACCATATATTTT
TRBD1	TRBV9	TRBJ2-1	NA	16	CASSRGTGFRDNEQFF	TGTGCCAGCAGCAGAGGGACAGGGTTTAGGGACAATGAGCAGTTCTTC
TRBD1	TRBV6-2/TRBV6-3	TRBJ2-1	NA	16	CASSYRPDRTHNEQFF	TGTGCCAGCAGTTACAGACCGGACAGGACGCACAATGAGCAGTTCTTC
NA	TRBV5-1	TRBJ2-1	NA	13	CASRGGDNNEQFF	TGCGCCAGCAGGGGAGGGGACAACAATGAGCAGTTCTTC
NA	TRBV4-3	TRBJ1-1	NA	16	CASSQDAGILNTEAFF	TGCGCCAGCAGCCAAGATGCAGGTATTTTGAACACTGAAGCTTTCTTT
NA	TRBV6-1	TRBJ1-4	few	16	CASSVRPGLRAEKLFF	TGTGCCAGCAGTGTCCGACCGGGACTAAGGGCCGAAAAACTGTTTTTT
NA	TRBV9	TRBJ1-1	NA	13	CASSVGSGRGAFF	TGTGCCAGCAGCGTAGGGTCCGGAAGGGGAGCTTTCTTT
TRBD1	TRBV7-9	TRBJ2-3	NA	17	CASSLVGSGQGLDTQYF	TGTGCCAGCAGCTTAGTAGGGTCTGGACAGGGGTTAGATACGCAGTATTTT
NA	TRBV30	TRBJ2-4	NA	12	CAWSGSSLIQYF	TGTGCCTGGAGTGGAAGCTCCCTCATTCAGTACTTC
TRBD1	TRBV6-5	TRBJ1-5	NA	15	CASSRQGVTNQPQHF	TGTGCCAGCAGTCGACAGGGAGTAACCAATCAGCCCCAGCATTTT
NA	TRBV19	TRBJ1-5	NA	13	CASTWGGDQPQHF	TGTGCCAGTACCTGGGGAGGGGATCAGCCCCAGCATTTT
TRBD1	TRBV5-4	TRBJ1-2	NA	16	CASSLAWDRGGGGYTF	TGTGCCAGCAGCTTGGCCTGGGACAGGGGTGGTGGTGGCTACACCTTC
TRBD1	TRBV7-2	TRBJ1-1	NA	15	CASSQGQGAHTEAFF	TGTGCCAGCAGTCAAGGACAGGGGGCTCACACTGAAGCTTTCTTT
TRBD2	TRBV9	TRBJ2-7	few	14	CASSAGLFSYEQYF	TGTGCCAGCAGCGCGGGACTATTTTCGTACGAGCAGTACTTC
NA	TRBV7-6	TRBJ1-6	NA	17	CASSPTPGTSYNSPLHF	TGTGCCAGCAGCCCAACACCTGGTACCTCCTATAATTCACCCCTCCACTTT